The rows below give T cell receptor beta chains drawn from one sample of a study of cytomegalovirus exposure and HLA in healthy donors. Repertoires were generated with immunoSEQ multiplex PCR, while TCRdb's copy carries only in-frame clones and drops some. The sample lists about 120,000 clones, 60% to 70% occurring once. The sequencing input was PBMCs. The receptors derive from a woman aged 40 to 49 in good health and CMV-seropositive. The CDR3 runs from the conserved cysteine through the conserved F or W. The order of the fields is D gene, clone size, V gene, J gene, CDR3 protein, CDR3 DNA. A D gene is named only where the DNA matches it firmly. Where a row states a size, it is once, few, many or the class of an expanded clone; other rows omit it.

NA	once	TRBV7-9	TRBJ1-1	CASSSLTRSTEAFF	TGTGCCAGCAGCTCTTTAACACGGAGCACTGAAGCTTTCTTT
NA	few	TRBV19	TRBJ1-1	CASRKWDGGGPEAFF	TGTGCCAGTAGAAAATGGGATGGGGGAGGCCCTGAAGCTTTCTTT
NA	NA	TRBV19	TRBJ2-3	CASSRRSSTDTQYF	TGTGCCAGTAGTCGGCGGTCTAGCACAGATACGCAGTATTTT
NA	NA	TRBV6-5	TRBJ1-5	CASSYGGNQPQHF	TGTGCCAGCAGTTACGGAGGGAATCAGCCCCAGCATTTT
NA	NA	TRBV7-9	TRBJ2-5	CASSLAQETQYF	TGTGCCAGCAGCTTAGCGCAGGAGACCCAGTACTTC
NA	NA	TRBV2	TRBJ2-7	CASRENYRESSYEQYF	TGTGCCAGCAGGGAGAACTACAGGGAGAGCTCCTACGAGCAGTACTTC
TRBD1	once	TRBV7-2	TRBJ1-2	CALQAGTGGYGYTF	TGTGCCCTACAGGCCGGGACAGGGGGGTATGGCTACACCTTC
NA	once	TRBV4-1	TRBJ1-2	CASSQVVVGLYGYTF	TGCGCCAGCAGCCAAGTTGTTGTCGGACTATATGGCTACACCTTC
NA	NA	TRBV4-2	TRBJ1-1	CASSQDLPDRQGGMNTEAFF	TGTGCCAGCAGCCAAGATTTGCCCGACAGGCAAGGAGGCATGAACACTGAAGCTTTCTTT
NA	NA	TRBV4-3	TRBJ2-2	CASSQEFPGSNTGELFF	TGCGCCAGCAGCCAAGAGTTCCCAGGGTCGAACACCGGGGAGCTGTTTTTT
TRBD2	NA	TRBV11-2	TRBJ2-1	CASSLEPGLAGVSEQFF	TGTGCCAGCAGCTTAGAACCGGGACTAGCGGGAGTGAGTGAGCAGTTCTTC
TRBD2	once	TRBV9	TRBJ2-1	CASSPHPEGLAGVRGEQFF	TGTGCCAGCAGCCCCCATCCTGAGGGACTAGCGGGAGTAAGAGGTGAGCAGTTCTTC
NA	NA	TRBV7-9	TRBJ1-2	CASSLGADGYTF	TGTGCCAGCAGCTTAGGAGCGGATGGCTACACCTTC
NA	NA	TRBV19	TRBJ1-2	CATIHNYGYTF	TGTGCCACGATACATAACTATGGCTACACCTTC
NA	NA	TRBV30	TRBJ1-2	CAWSVRGGYTF	TGTGCCTGGAGTGTACGGGGGGGCTACACCTTC
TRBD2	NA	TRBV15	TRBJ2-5	CATSRDLAAWEQYF	TGTGCCACCAGCAGAGATCTAGCGGCCTGGGAGCAGTACTTC
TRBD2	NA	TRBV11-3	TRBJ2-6	CASSSETSSGEDSGANVLTF	TGTGCCAGCAGCTCCGAGACTAGCTCAGGAGAGGATTCTGGGGCCAACGTCCTGACTTTC
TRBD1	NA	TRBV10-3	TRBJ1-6	CAIRQGLASPLHF	TGTGCCATCCGACAGGGCCTTGCTTCACCCCTCCACTTT
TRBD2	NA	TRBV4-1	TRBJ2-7	CASSQAPHLAGFGYEQYF	TGCGCCAGCAGCCAAGCTCCCCACCTAGCGGGATTTGGATACGAGCAGTACTTC
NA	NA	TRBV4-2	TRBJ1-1	CASSQDVMNTEAFF	TGTGCCAGCAGCCAAGATGTAATGAACACTGAAGCTTTCTTT
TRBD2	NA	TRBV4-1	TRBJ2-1	CASSSEPAGEQFF	TGCGCCAGCAGCTCTGAACCAGCGGGAGAGCAGTTCTTC
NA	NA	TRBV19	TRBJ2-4	CASSYRWGENIQYF	TGTGCCAGTAGCTATAGGTGGGGCGAAAACATTCAGTACTTC
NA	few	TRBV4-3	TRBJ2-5	CASSQVGRGETQYF	TGCGCCAGCAGCCAAGTCGGACGGGGAGAGACCCAGTACTTC
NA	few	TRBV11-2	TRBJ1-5	CASSLSVNQPQHF	TGTGCCAGCAGCTTATCGGTTAATCAGCCCCAGCATTTT
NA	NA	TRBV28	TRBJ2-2	CVIKGGTGELFF	TGTGTTATCAAGGGGGGGACCGGGGAGCTGTTTTTT
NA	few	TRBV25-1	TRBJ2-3	CASQTSGFTDTQYF	TGTGCCAGCCAGACAAGCGGATTCACAGATACGCAGTATTTT
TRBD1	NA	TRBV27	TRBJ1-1	CASSARGPNTEAFF	TGTGCCAGCAGCGCGAGGGGGCCGAACACTGAAGCTTTCTTT
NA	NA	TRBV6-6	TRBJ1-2	CASSYSRDYGGYTF	TGTGCCAGCAGTTACTCGAGGGACTACGGCGGCTACACCTTC
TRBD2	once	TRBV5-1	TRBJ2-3	CASQTSPSTDTQYF	TGCGCCAGCCAGACTAGCCCCAGCACAGATACGCAGTATTTT
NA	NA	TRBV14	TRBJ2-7	CASSQDMRTEQYF	TGTGCCAGCAGCCAAGATATGCGCACCGAGCAGTACTTC
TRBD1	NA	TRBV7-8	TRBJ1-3	CASSFNDRVGNTIYF	TGTGCCAGCAGCTTTAATGACAGGGTCGGAAACACCATATATTTT
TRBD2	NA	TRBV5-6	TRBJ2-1	CASRKGLAGGDEQFF	TGTGCCAGCAGAAAGGGACTAGCGGGAGGCGATGAGCAGTTCTTC